This TCR beta chain was profiled in a study of T cell repertoires in cytomegalovirus infection. Study as a whole: A matching HLA type, together with CMV infection, was signaled by public TCR beta signatures.

Study-level points and caveats: In two of eight donors, the top clonotype was HLA-C-restricted CMV-specific. Summed public TCR beta family frequency identified CMV carriers bearing the relevant HLA.

In regard to this clonotype: Its antigen remains unidentified.

Germline V gene sequence: CDR1 MDHEN, CDR2 SYDVKM. The V and J ends lost 6 bases and 1 base respectively, with 6 bases between them. The CDR3 totals 13 residues. TCRdb itself ran the reads through MiXCR, one entry per CDR3 protein. Among around 260,000 distinct CDR3 sequences, roughly 9.1% were seen once, and the ten largest hold around 16%. The origin of this receptor is a human donor in good health (CMV status not recorded). Some clones in this sample may be carry-over from other donors' samples. The sequenced sample consisted of PBMCs. The rearrangement links TRBV28 to TRBJ2-2; D is ambiguous. The CDR3 reads CASSRKNTGELFF. The CDR3 nucleotides are TGTGCCAGCAGCCGGAAGAACACCGGGGAGCTGTTTTTT.